The 27 T cell receptor beta chains below come from one sample, sequenced in a study of cytomegalovirus exposure and HLA in healthy donors. A multiplex PCR was run with 60 Vbeta primers and 13 Jbeta primers. TCRdb's table, derived via immunoSEQ multiplex PCR, lists solely in-frame clones and lacks some. This table has approximately 170,000 clones, about 65% appearing once. Source material: PBMCs. All receptors derive from a woman younger than 35 in good health and CMV-seropositive.

The rearrangement uses TRBV19 and TRBJ2-7, with 9 bases matching TRBD2. Per the germline V gene, CDR1 is LNHDA and CDR2 is SQIVND (reference sequence). The CDR3 spans 17 residues. J lost 3 bases, V lost 0 bases, and 9 bases had no gene match. The CDR3 reads CASSIDGRAGGLYEQYF. The CDR3 nucleotides read TGTGCCAGTAGTATAGATGGGCGAGCGGGGGGTCTCTACGAGCAGTACTTC. Full variable domain (remainder filled in from reference TRBV19 and TRBJ2-7): DGGITQSPKYLFRKEGQNVTLSCEQNLNHDAMYWYRQDPGQGLRLIYYSQIVNDFQKGDIAEGYSVSREKKESFPLTVTSAQKNPTAFYLCASSIDGRAGGLYEQYFGPGTRLTVT.

The chain employs TRBV5-6 and TRBJ1-5; 7 bases agree with TRBD1. CDR1 is SGHDT and CDR2 is YYEEEE in the germline V gene. The CDR3 covers 18 residues. The J segment lost 4 bases and the V segment lost 4 bases, leaving 17 bases of the junction unmatched. CDR3 nucleotide sequence: TGTGCCAGCAGCCTACAAGACGTAGGAGGGGGCTGGAATCAGCCCCAGCATTTT. It encodes CASSLQDVGGGWNQPQHF.

The CDR3 region has the DNA TGTGCCAGCAGCCAAGACCCGCCGGGACAGGGATTCGAAAAACTGTTTTTT. This sequence encodes CASSQDPPGQGFEKLFF. V is TRBV4-2 and J is TRBJ1-4, with 9 positions matching TRBD1. This CDR3 has 17 amino acids. J gave up 8 bases and V 0 bases, and 10 bases lay outside the gene matches. Germline values: CDR1 LGHNA, CDR2 YNFKEQ.

The V gene is TRBV14, the J gene TRBJ1-4; TRBD1 matches at 10 bases. Germline loops: CDR1 SGHDN, CDR2 FVKESK. After removal of 3 bases from V and 0 bases from J, the junction contained 7 bases not matched to a gene. This CDR3 comprises 18 residues. CDR3 sequence (DNA): TGTGCCAGCAGCCATCCGGGACAGGGGATTGCAACTAATGAAAAACTGTTTTTT. Protein product: CASSHPGQGIATNEKLFF.

V usage is TRBV28 and J usage is TRBJ1-2, with a weak D call TRBD1 (6 bases). The germline V and J ends were trimmed by 3 bases and 4 bases, with 18 bases remaining between them. The CDR3 spans 16 residues. Germline V gene data show CDR1 as MDHEN and CDR2 as SYDVKM. The CDR3 is CASSFSRTDLSYGYTF. The CDR3 nucleotides are TGTGCCAGCAGTTTCTCAAGGACAGACCTTAGCTATGGCTACACCTTC.

This chain connects TRBV13 to TRBJ2-3, with a weak D call TRBD1 (6 bases). The CDR3 runs 15 residues. V shed 1 base and J shed 8 bases, with 16 bases lying between them. In germline, CDR1 is PRHDT, CDR2 FYEKMQ (reference sequence). CDR3 sequence (DNA): TGTGCCAGCAGCTTAGCTCTGGGGGCCGACGGTACGCAGTATTTT. This gives the protein CASSLALGADGTQYF.

The genes are TRBV29-1 and TRBJ1-2; D unclear. The CDR3 contains 12 residues. Germline V lookup: CDR1 SQVTM, CDR2 ANQGSEA. V dropped 3 bases and J dropped 1 base, with 6 bases sitting between them. CDR3 region: CSVDVLNYGYTF. DNA of the CDR3: TGCAGCGTTGATGTACTTAACTATGGCTACACCTTC.

The CDR3 spells CSAAQGYEQYF. The CDR3 DNA sequence: TGCAGTGCCGCACAGGGCTACGAGCAGTACTTC. J is TRBJ2-7 and V is TRBV20-1; tentative D call: TRBD1 (6 bases). CDR1 and CDR2 from the germline V gene are DFQATT and SNEGSKA (reference sequence). Trimming left V 6 bases short and J 3 bases short, with 9 bases between. This CDR3 is 11 amino acids long.

The CDR3 protein is CASRLAGGSSYEQYF. The DNA for the CDR3 is TGCGCCAGCAGACTAGCGGGGGGTTCCTCCTACGAGCAGTACTTC. The chain carries TRBV5-1 and TRBJ2-7; 12 nucleotides align to TRBD2. The V gene end was trimmed by 5 bases and the J gene end by 0 bases; junction bases not matched to a gene: 3. The CDR3 runs to 15 residues. From germline, CDR1 is SGHRS and CDR2 YFSETQ.

The chain couples TRBV6-6 to TRBJ2-1; 7 nucleotides agree with TRBD2. Germline CDR1 reads MNHNY; CDR2 reads SVGAGI (reference sequence). V shed 7 bases and J 4 bases; nucleotides not matched to a gene: 10. The CDR3 runs to 15 residues. The CDR3 spells CASKDSLAEYNEQFF. The CDR3 DNA reads as TGTGCCAGCAAGGATAGCCTAGCGGAATACAATGAGCAGTTCTTC.

The V gene is TRBV12-5, the J gene TRBJ1-4, with 8 bases lining up with TRBD1. CDR3 length: 14 amino acids. The germline V gene has CDR1 LGHNT and CDR2 FRNRAP. V trimming: 6 bases; J trimming: 8 bases; junction bases outside the gene matches: 8. The CDR3 region is CASGRTGRGEKLFF. The CDR3 DNA follows: TGTGCTAGTGGCCGGACAGGGCGAGGGGAAAAACTGTTTTTT.

This clone was recorded only once. The chain joins TRBV19 to TRBJ1-5; D unclear. This CDR3 comprises 15 residues. Trimming removed 7 bases at V and 4 bases at J, with 17 bases between. Per the germline V gene, CDR1 is LNHDA and CDR2 is SQIVND (reference sequence). The CDR3 DNA reads TGTGCCAGTATGGGAGCCGGTTACGGGAATCAGCCCCAGCATTTT. Its protein is CASMGAGYGNQPQHF.

The chain is built from TRBV5-4 and TRBJ1-2, with D perhaps matching TRBD1 (6 bases). V lost 6 bases and J lost 4, with 10 bases in between. Per germline, CDR1 SGHNT and CDR2 YYREEE (reference sequence). The CDR3 loop spans 12 amino acids. CDR3 DNA: TGTGCCAGCAAGGAAGGGGGCTATGGCTACACCTTC. Its translation is CASKEGGYGYTF.

CDR3 DNA sequence: TGCGCCAGCAGCTTGGCCGGTGTAGCGGAGCAGTTCTTC. This encodes CASSLAGVAEQFF. The chain has TRBV5-1 and TRBJ2-1, with a tentative D call TRBD2 (5 bases). The V and J ends lost 0 bases and 10 bases respectively, with 11 bases between them. The CDR3 totals 13 residues. The germline V gene has CDR1 SGHRS and CDR2 YFSETQ.

As regards this clone: Only one base separates this from a far larger clonotype, so it likely reflects a read error. The identical CDR3 is also encoded by other nucleotide sequences in the sample. The genes are TRBV5-6 and TRBJ2-3; D perhaps matches TRBD1 (6 bases). Looked up from germline, CDR1 is SGHDT and CDR2 is YYEEEE. CDR3 length: 12 residues. The chain's CDR3 is CASTGNTDTQYF. In DNA, the CDR3 is TGCGCCAGCACAGGGAACACAGATACGCAGTATTTT.

This chain uses TRBV5-4 with TRBJ2-7; D is unclear. Trimming took 3 bases from V and 3 from J, leaving 4 bases between them. The germline V gene has CDR1 SGHNT and CDR2 YYREEE (reference sequence). CDR3 size: 11 residues. The chain's CDR3 is CASSYGYEQYF. The CDR3 coding sequence is TGTGCCAGCAGCTACGGCTACGAGCAGTACTTC.

This clone was counted between two and nine times. The rearrangement uses TRBV6-6 and TRBJ2-7; 7 nucleotides line up with TRBD1. Germline CDR1 is MNHNY and CDR2 is SVGAGI (reference sequence). Trimming removed 6 bases from V and 2 bases from J; junction bases left unmatched: 10. The length of the CDR3 is 15 residues. As DNA, the CDR3 is TGTGCCAGCAGGCCACCGGGACAGCGTACCTACGAGCAGTACTTC. Its protein is CASRPPGQRTYEQYF.

This chain joins TRBV4-1 and TRBJ1-1; D is ambiguous. The germline gives CDR1 MGHRA, CDR2 YSYEKL. The V gene lost 3 bases and the J gene lost 4 bases, with 12 bases spanning the gap. The CDR3 covers 14 residues. The CDR3: CASSHGPLVTEAFF. The DNA of the CDR3 is TGCGCCAGCAGCCACGGCCCTCTAGTCACTGAAGCTTTCTTT.

The chain uses TRBV30 and TRBJ1-1; a possible D gene is TRBD1 (5 bases). The CDR3 covers 16 residues. The V gene's germline CDR1 is GTSNPN and CDR2 SVGIG (reference sequence). Trimming took 0 bases from V and 7 from J, leaving 21 bases between them. CDR3 in amino acids: CAWSVLVGYGTYEAFF. The CDR3 bases are TGTGCCTGGAGTGTATTGGTAGGGTACGGGACTTATGAAGCTTTCTTT.

The chain recombines TRBV6-5 with TRBJ2-7; 8 bases match TRBD2. The CDR3 runs 16 residues. The ends lost 2 bases at V and 3 bases at J; junction bases unmatched: 9. Per the germline V gene, CDR1 is MNHEY and CDR2 is SVGAGI. The CDR3 DNA reads TGTGCCAGCAGTTACCGAGTTGGGACTAGTATCTACGAGCAGTACTTC. Its translation: CASSYRVGTSIYEQYF.

The chain combines TRBV11-1 with TRBJ2-3; no clear D. Germline CDR1 SGHAT, CDR2 FQDESV (reference sequence). V gave up 4 bases and J gave up 0 bases, with 5 bases separating them. This CDR3 is built from 13 residues. As DNA, the CDR3 is TGTGCCAGCAGCTACCTAAGCACAGATACGCAGTATTTT. Protein: CASSYLSTDTQYF.

V usage is TRBV18 and J usage is TRBJ2-2; TRBD1 might be the D (6 bases). V was trimmed by 1 base and J by 8 bases, leaving 11 bases between them. Germline V gene sequence: CDR1 KGHSH, CDR2 LQKENI. The CDR3 consists of 14 residues. The CDR3 DNA follows: TGTGCCAGCTCACCACGATCAGGGGAAGGGGAGCTGTTTTTT. This translates into CASSPRSGEGELFF.

The chain has TRBV5-1 and TRBJ2-1; weak D call: TRBD2 (5 bases). CDR3 length equals 14 residues. CDR1 is SGHRS, CDR2 YFSETQ, per germline. V was cut by 2 bases and J by 9 bases, with 15 bases left in between. CDR3 in amino acids: CASSLAEPRGEQFF. The CDR3 region has the DNA TGCGCCAGCAGCTTAGCGGAACCTCGGGGTGAGCAGTTCTTC. Based on the CDR3 plus reference TRBV5-1 and TRBJ2-1, the full variable domain is KAGVTQTPRYLIKTRGQQVTLSCSPISGHRSVSWYQQTPGQGLQFLFEYFSETQRNKGNFPGRFSGRQFSNSRSEMNVSTLELGDSALYLCASSLAEPRGEQFFGPGTRLTVL.

The chain recombines TRBV7-3 with TRBJ2-3; 8 positions agree with TRBD2. The germline V gene encodes CDR1 SGHTA and CDR2 FQGTGA. The CDR3 runs 15 residues. The trim removed 2 bases at V and 2 bases at J, leaving 3 bases unmatched. CDR3 residues: CASSLGGGPTDTQYF. CDR3 nucleotide sequence: TGTGCCAGCAGCTTAGGCGGGGGGCCCACAGATACGCAGTATTTT.

J is TRBJ2-2 and V is TRBV7-9; 11 bases match TRBD1. V lost 5 bases, J lost 3 bases, and 2 bases stayed unmatched. The length of the CDR3 is 15 residues. The germline CDR1 and CDR2 sequences are SEHNR and FQNEAQ (reference sequence). The chain's CDR3 is CASSGQGADTGELFF. As DNA, the CDR3 is TGTGCCAGCAGCGGACAGGGGGCAGACACCGGGGAGCTGTTTTTT.

The chain joins TRBV7-2 to TRBJ1-1, with 7 nucleotides matching TRBD1. The junction had 12 bases not matched to a gene; V was cut back by 6 bases and J by 5 bases. Germline CDR1 SGHTA, CDR2 FQGNSA. CDR3 length: 15 residues. DNA for the CDR3: TGTGCCAGCAGACCATTTCAGGGGGTTCGTACTGAAGCTTTCTTT. Encoded protein: CASRPFQGVRTEAFF.

The V gene is TRBV6-5, the J gene TRBJ2-5, with TRBD1 as a possible D gene (6 bases). TRBJ2-7 matches the DNA end more closely, so the J call is doubtful. There are 14 residues in the CDR3. Per the germline V gene, CDR1 is MNHEY and CDR2 is SVGAGI. Here the CDR3 reads CASSHRGQAYEQYF. The CDR3 DNA reads as TGTGCCAGCAGTCACCGGGGACAAGCCTACGAGCAGTACTTC.